The 27 T cell receptor beta chains listed next were all sequenced from one sample in a study of T cell changes during pregnancy in multiple sclerosis. Assay used: immunoSEQ multiplex PCR; TCRdb lists only in-frame clones, some missing. The sample has tens of thousands of clones; more than 90% are singletons. Sequenced material: CD8+ T cells from peripheral blood mononuclear cells, taken before pregnancy. All receptors derive from a female donor with multiple sclerosis, enrolled in a pregnancy study.

For the CDR3, the DNA is TGTGCCAGTAGTCTCTCTACCGGGACAGGGTACGAGCAGTACTTC. Protein sequence: CASSLSTGTGYEQYF. The chain is built from TRBV19 and TRBJ2-7; 9 bases line up with TRBD1. The CDR3 has 15 residues. Looked up from germline, CDR1 is LNHDA and CDR2 is SQIVND (reference sequence). V was pared by 5 bases and J by 4 bases, with 9 bases of the junction left unmatched. The full variable domain, in which reference TRBV19 and TRBJ2-7 provide the parts outside the CDR3, is DGGITQSPKYLFRKEGQNVTLSCEQNLNHDAMYWYRQDPGQGLRLIYYSQIVNDFQKGDIAEGYSVSREKKESFPLTVTSAQKNPTAFYLCASSLSTGTGYEQYFGPGTRLTVT.

The J gene is TRBJ1-5, the V gene TRBV2; no definite D call. The CDR3 length is 15 residues. Germline CDR1 is SNHLY and CDR2 is FYNNEI. Trimming removed 3 bases from V and 0 bases from J, with 9 bases in between. The CDR3 is CASSDPERSNQPQHF. The CDR3 DNA sequence: TGTGCCAGCAGTGACCCCGAGCGTAGCAATCAGCCCCAGCATTTT.

The chain is built from TRBV11-2 and TRBJ1-1, with 7 bases lining up with TRBD1. CDR3 length: 15 amino acids. J gave up 7 bases and V 5 bases, and 13 bases lay outside the gene matches. CDR1 SGHAT and CDR2 FQNNGV come from the germline V gene. CDR3 DNA sequence: TGTGCCAGCAGCACTCTTCAGGGGGTCGCCGATGAAGCTTTCTTT. This sequence encodes CASSTLQGVADEAFF.

The chain employs TRBV19 and TRBJ2-1; tentatively, D is TRBD1 (6 bases). The CDR3 is made up of 14 amino acids. V dropped 5 bases and J dropped 4 bases, with 12 bases sitting between them. Germline assignment: CDR1 LNHDA and CDR2 SQIVND (reference sequence). The CDR3 region is CASSVPGTYNEQFF. CDR3 bases: TGTGCCAGTAGTGTACCCGGGACATACAATGAGCAGTTCTTC.

This chain uses TRBV7-9 with TRBJ2-3; D may be TRBD2 (6 bases). The CDR3 runs to 15 residues. The germline V gene encodes CDR1 SEHNR and CDR2 FQNEAQ (reference sequence). V gave up 5 bases and J gave up 6 bases, with 18 bases separating them. The CDR3 loop is CASSLFGSLGDTQYF. CDR3 bases: TGTGCCAGCAGCCTGTTCGGGAGCCTTGGGGATACGCAGTATTTT.

The chain combines TRBV18 with TRBJ2-1; 7 nucleotides agree with TRBD1. CDR3 length: 20 residues. V trimming: 1 base; J trimming: 5 bases; junction bases outside the gene matches: 20. The V gene's germline CDR1 is KGHSH and CDR2 LQKENI. CDR3 residues: CASSPLSETIGTVINNEQFF. In DNA form, the CDR3 reads TGTGCCAGCTCACCACTCTCGGAGACTATCGGGACAGTAATAAACAATGAGCAGTTCTTC.

This chain joins TRBV4-1 and TRBJ1-5; 9 positions agree with TRBD1. The CDR3 covers 17 residues. Looked up from germline, CDR1 is MGHRA and CDR2 is YSYEKL. J gave up 3 bases and V 1 base, and 7 bases lay outside the gene matches. The CDR3 sequence is CASSQGPGQGINQPQHF. The DNA for the CDR3 is TGCGCCAGCAGCCAAGGGCCGGGACAGGGTATCAATCAGCCCCAGCATTTT.

The rearrangement links TRBV5-1 to TRBJ1-2, with D possibly matching TRBD1 (5 bases). CDR3 length: 13 amino acids. Deletions cut 3 bases from V and 4 bases from J, with 10 bases between. Germline-derived CDR1 and CDR2 are SGHRS and YFSETQ. The CDR3 DNA sequence: TGCGCCAGCAGCTCGACAGAGATCTATGGCTACACCTTC. It encodes CASSSTEIYGYTF.

The V and J genes are TRBV6-1 and TRBJ2-4, with 7 nucleotides matching TRBD2. Germline assignment: CDR1 MNHNS and CDR2 SASEGT. The CDR3 totals 17 residues. The junction had 14 bases not matched to a gene; V was cut back by 2 bases and J by 7 bases. CDR3 sequence (DNA): TGTGCCAGCAGTGAAAGGGGAATGGGAGGGGATATGAACATTCAGTACTTC. This codes for CASSERGMGGDMNIQYF.

The rearrangement joins TRBV5-1 to TRBJ2-7; 9 bases align to TRBD1. Germline CDR1 SGHRS, CDR2 YFSETQ. Unmatched junction bases numbered 8, after V lost 5 bases and J lost 2 bases. This CDR3 contains 15 residues. The CDR3 reads CASRGTGGAPYEQYF. CDR3 coding DNA: TGCGCCAGCAGGGGAACAGGGGGCGCTCCCTACGAGCAGTACTTC.

The J gene is TRBJ2-1, the V gene TRBV6-4; 7 nucleotides align to TRBD1. CDR3 length: 15 residues. Trimming cost V 3 bases and J 3 bases; bases outside gene matches: 5. Germline V gene lookup returns CDR1 MRHNA and CDR2 SNTAGT. CDR3 loop: CASSEGTDYYNEQFF. CDR3 sequence (DNA): TGTGCCAGCAGTGAGGGGACAGACTACTACAATGAGCAGTTCTTC.

The rearrangement joins TRBV15 to TRBJ1-1; D remains ambiguous. The CDR3 contains 16 residues. The V end lost 2 bases, the J end lost 0 bases, and 13 bases lay between the germline ends. The germline gives CDR1 LNHNV, CDR2 YYDKDF (reference sequence). CDR3 nucleotide sequence: TGTGCCACCAGCAGAAGCCCCCTTGCGGTGAACACTGAAGCTTTCTTT. Amino acid sequence: CATSRSPLAVNTEAFF. Filled out from reference TRBV15 and TRBJ1-1, the complete variable domain reads DAMVIQNPRYQVTQFGKPVTLSCSQTLNHNVMYWYQQKSSQAPKLLFHYYDKDFNNEADTPDNFQSRRPNTSFCFLDIRSPGLGDTAMYLCATSRSPLAVNTEAFFGQGTRLTVV.

This chain uses TRBV7-6 with TRBJ2-3, with TRBD2 identical over 8 bases. Germline-derived CDR1 and CDR2 are SGHVS and FNYEAQ. J gave up 3 bases and V 5 bases, and 13 bases lay outside the gene matches. This CDR3 has 17 residues. The CDR3, as DNA: TGTGCCAGCAGCCACCTGGGGGTACGCGGGGGGACAGATACGCAGTATTTT. Residues: CASSHLGVRGGTDTQYF. Combining the CDR3 with reference TRBV7-6 and TRBJ2-3 gives the whole variable domain GAGVSQSPRYKVTKRGQDVALRCDPISGHVSLYWYRQALGQGPEFLTYFNYEAQQDKSGLPNDRFSAERPEGSISTLTIQRTEQRDSAMYRCASSHLGVRGGTDTQYFGPGTRLTVL.

The V and J genes are TRBV5-6 and TRBJ1-1; D remains ambiguous. The ends were cut back, 3 bases at V and 5 bases at J, with 8 bases in the middle. CDR1 is SGHDT and CDR2 is YYEEEE in the germline V gene. The CDR3 runs 12 residues. CDR3 region: CASSSFQTEAFF. For the CDR3, the DNA is TGTGCCAGCAGCTCGTTTCAGACTGAAGCTTTCTTT.

CDR3 DNA: TGCGCCAGCAGCCAAGAATCGTGGGTAGCGGGGATCTACGAGCAGTACTTC. It is translated as CASSQESWVAGIYEQYF. V usage is TRBV4-3 and J usage is TRBJ2-7; TRBD2 matches 8 bases. V lost 0 bases, J lost 3 bases, and 10 bases stayed unmatched. The germline V gene has CDR1 LGHNA and CDR2 YSLEER. The CDR3 sequence is 17 residues long.

This clone was recorded only once. The germline gene is not matched at one end of the junction; a read error may be the cause. The chain couples TRBV5-1 to TRBJ2-1, with 8 bases matching TRBD2. The CDR3 has 14 residues. CDR1 SGHRS and CDR2 YFSETQ come from the germline V gene. This chain's CDR3 is CASSLTSGNMRGVF. CDR3 DNA: TGCGCCAGCAGCTTAACTAGCGGTAATATGAGGGGAGTCTTC.

The chain recombines TRBV15 with TRBJ1-2; 8 nucleotides agree with TRBD1. CDR1 and CDR2 (germline): LNHNV, YYDKDF (reference sequence). This CDR3 has 17 amino acids. J lost 2 bases, V lost 2 bases, and 10 bases had no gene match. The CDR3 here is CATSRRGQGAGNYGYTF. The CDR3 nucleotides are TGTGCCACCAGCAGACGAGGACAGGGCGCTGGGAACTATGGCTACACCTTC.

The rearrangement uses TRBV4-3 and TRBJ2-1; TRBD2 aligns across 9 bases. The CDR3 has 15 residues. Germline values: CDR1 LGHNA, CDR2 YSLEER. With V trimmed by 1 base and J by 7 bases, 5 bases remained unmatched. The CDR3 spells CASSQGRGGLNEQFF. The CDR3 DNA reads TGCGCCAGCAGCCAAGGGCGGGGGGGCCTTAATGAGCAGTTCTTC.

This chain uses TRBV25-1 with TRBJ1-2, with a tentative D call TRBD1 (5 bases). Between the trimmed V and J ends, which lost 4 bases and 8 bases, there was a span of 14 bases. This CDR3 is 13 amino acids long. Germline values: CDR1 MGHDK, CDR2 SYGVNS. CDR3 sequence reads: CASSGQGLGGYTF. CDR3 DNA: TGTGCCAGCAGTGGTCAGGGTTTAGGGGGCTACACCTTC.

V is TRBV7-9 and J is TRBJ1-4; 7 positions agree with TRBD1. The CDR3 sequence is 15 residues long. Germline CDR1 and CDR2: SEHNR and FQNEAQ (reference sequence). Germline trimming cut 5 bases from V and 4 bases from J; bases unmatched to any gene: 7. CDR3 DNA sequence: TGTGCCAGCAGCAGCGACAGGGACCTTAATGAAAAACTGTTTTTT. It encodes CASSSDRDLNEKLFF.

This chain connects TRBV12-5 to TRBJ2-7; tentatively, D is TRBD1 (5 bases). The CDR3 extends over 13 amino acids. In germline, CDR1 is LGHNT, CDR2 FRNRAP. V was clipped by 6 bases and J by 3 bases, with 12 bases between them. CDR3 DNA sequence: TGTGCTAGTGGCCCCGGGCAGGGCTACGAGCAGTACTTC. It translates to CASGPGQGYEQYF.

CDR3 DNA: TGTGCCTGGGAAACCGGGACAGGGTCCACCGGGGAGCTGTTTTTT. This gives the protein CAWETGTGSTGELFF. V and J are TRBV30 and TRBJ2-2, with 9 nucleotides matching TRBD1. V was pared by 5 bases and J by 4 bases, with 8 bases of the junction left unmatched. The CDR3 consists of 15 residues. Germline CDR1 GTSNPN, CDR2 SVGIG (reference sequence).

The sample holds one count of this clone. The chain uses TRBV7-9 and TRBJ1-5, with D possibly being TRBD1 (5 bases). In germline, CDR1 is SEHNR, CDR2 FQNEAQ (reference sequence). The germline V and J ends were trimmed by 4 bases and 7 bases, with 11 bases remaining between them. CDR3 length: 13 amino acids. The chain's CDR3 is CASSSDGGQPQHF. Here the CDR3 DNA reads TGTGCCAGCAGCTCGGACGGGGGGCAGCCCCAGCATTTT.

The J gene is TRBJ2-7, the V gene TRBV7-9; possible D gene TRBD1, 6 bases. V gave up 5 bases and J gave up 12 bases, with 20 bases separating them. CDR1 and CDR2 (germline): SEHNR, FQNEAQ (reference sequence). CDR3 length equals 13 residues. The CDR3 bases are TGTGCCAGCAGCCCAGGGACACAGGCTACGATGTACTTC. This gives the protein CASSPGTQATMYF.

This chain links TRBV28 with TRBJ2-7; 8 nucleotides line up with TRBD1. Trimming removed 3 bases from V and 7 bases from J; junction bases left unmatched: 8. CDR1 is MDHEN and CDR2 is SYDVKM in the germline V gene. CDR3 size: 14 residues. Here the CDR3 DNA reads TGTGCCAGCAGTTTTGAGGACAGGGTGGATGAGCAGTACTTC. It yields the protein CASSFEDRVDEQYF.

The chain joins TRBV2 to TRBJ2-7; tentatively, D is TRBD1 (7 bases). The germline V gene encodes CDR1 SNHLY and CDR2 FYNNEI. The CDR3 covers 12 residues. Trimming left V 10 bases short and J 4 bases short, with 14 bases between. The CDR3 loop reads CATRGAPYEQYF. CDR3 in DNA: TGTGCCACCAGGGGGGCCCCATACGAGCAGTACTTC.

This chain links TRBV6-1 with TRBJ1-3; D is unclear. Germline CDR1 MNHNS, CDR2 SASEGT. V was shortened by 4 bases and J by 0 bases, with 10 bases between the two germline ends. The CDR3 has 15 residues. CDR3 DNA: TGTGCCAGCAGTGTGGAGGTGGGCTCTGGAAACACCATATATTTT. It codes for CASSVEVGSGNTIYF.